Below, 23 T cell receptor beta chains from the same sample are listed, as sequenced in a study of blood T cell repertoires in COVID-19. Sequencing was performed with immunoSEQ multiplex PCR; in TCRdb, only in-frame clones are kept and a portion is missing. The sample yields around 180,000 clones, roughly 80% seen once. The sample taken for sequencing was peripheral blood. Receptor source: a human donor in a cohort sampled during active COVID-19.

The CDR3 here is CASSYSGQGGGYTF. The CDR3 DNA reads as TGCGCCAGCAGCTATTCGGGACAGGGAGGTGGCTACACCTTC. The chain is built from TRBV5-1 and TRBJ1-2, with 9 bases identical to TRBD1. Germline V gene lookup returns CDR1 SGHRS and CDR2 YFSETQ. Germline trimming cut 3 bases from V and 7 bases from J; bases unmatched to any gene: 7. CDR3 length equals 14 residues.

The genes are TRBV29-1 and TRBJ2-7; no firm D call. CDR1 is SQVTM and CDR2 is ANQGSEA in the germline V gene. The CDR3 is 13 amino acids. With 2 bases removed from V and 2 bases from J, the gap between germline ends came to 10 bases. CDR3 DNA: TGCAGCGTTGAATTGTCAAACACCTACGAGCAGTACTTC. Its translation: CSVELSNTYEQYF.

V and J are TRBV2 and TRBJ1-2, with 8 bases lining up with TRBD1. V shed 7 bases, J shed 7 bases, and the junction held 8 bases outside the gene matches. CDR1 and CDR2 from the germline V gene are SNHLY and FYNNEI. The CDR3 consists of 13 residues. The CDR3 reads CASTRTGTTGYTF. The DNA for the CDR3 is TGTGCCAGCACACGGACAGGGACCACTGGCTACACCTTC.

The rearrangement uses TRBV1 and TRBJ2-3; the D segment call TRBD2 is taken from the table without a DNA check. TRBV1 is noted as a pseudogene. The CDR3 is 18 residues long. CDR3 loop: CTSSQGTSGGTSTDTQYF. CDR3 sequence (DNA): TGCACCAGCAGCCAAGGGACTAGCGGGGGAACTAGCACAGATACGCAGTATTTT.

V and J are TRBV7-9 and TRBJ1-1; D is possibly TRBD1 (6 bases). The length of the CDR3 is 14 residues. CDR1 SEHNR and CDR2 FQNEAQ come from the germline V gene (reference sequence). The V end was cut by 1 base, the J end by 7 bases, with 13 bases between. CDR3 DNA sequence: TGTGCCAGCAGCTTAGGTGACAGGTTGGGTGAAGCTTTCTTT. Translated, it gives CASSLGDRLGEAFF.

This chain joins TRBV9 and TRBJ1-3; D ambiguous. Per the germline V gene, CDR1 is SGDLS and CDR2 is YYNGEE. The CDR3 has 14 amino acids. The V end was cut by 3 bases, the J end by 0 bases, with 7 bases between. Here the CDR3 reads CASSGTSSGNTIYF. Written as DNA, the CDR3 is TGTGCCAGCAGCGGAACTTCCTCTGGAAACACCATATATTTT.

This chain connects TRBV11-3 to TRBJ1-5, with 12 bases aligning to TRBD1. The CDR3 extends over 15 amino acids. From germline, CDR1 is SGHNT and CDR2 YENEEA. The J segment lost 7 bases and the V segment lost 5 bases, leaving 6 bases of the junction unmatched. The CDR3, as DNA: TGTGCCAGCAGCCTCCGGGACAGGGGGCAGCAGCCCCAGCATTTT. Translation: CASSLRDRGQQPQHF.

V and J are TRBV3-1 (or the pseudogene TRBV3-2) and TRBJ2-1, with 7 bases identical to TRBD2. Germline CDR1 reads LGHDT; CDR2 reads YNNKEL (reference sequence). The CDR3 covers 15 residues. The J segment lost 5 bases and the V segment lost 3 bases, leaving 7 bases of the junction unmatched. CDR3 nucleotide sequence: TGTGCCAGCAGCCACCCTTGGGGGGGGGACAATGAGCAGTTCTTC. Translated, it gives CASSHPWGGDNEQFF.

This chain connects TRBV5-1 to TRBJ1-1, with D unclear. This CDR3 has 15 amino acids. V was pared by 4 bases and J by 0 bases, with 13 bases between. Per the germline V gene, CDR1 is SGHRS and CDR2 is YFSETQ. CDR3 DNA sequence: TGCGCCAGCAGCAATCCCGGGAGAGTGAACACTGAAGCTTTCTTT. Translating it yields CASSNPGRVNTEAFF.

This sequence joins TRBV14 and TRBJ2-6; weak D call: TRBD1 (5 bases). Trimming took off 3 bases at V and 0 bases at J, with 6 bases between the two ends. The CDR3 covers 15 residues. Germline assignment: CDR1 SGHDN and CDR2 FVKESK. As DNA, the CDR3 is TGTGCCAGCAGCCACACAGGCTCTGGGGCCAACGTCCTGACTTTC. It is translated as CASSHTGSGANVLTF.

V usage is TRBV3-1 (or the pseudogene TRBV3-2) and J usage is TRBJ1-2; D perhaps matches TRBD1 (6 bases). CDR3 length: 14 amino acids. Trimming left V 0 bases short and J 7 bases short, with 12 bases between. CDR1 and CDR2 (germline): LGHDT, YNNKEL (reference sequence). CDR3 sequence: CASSQDEQGIGYTF. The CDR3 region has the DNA TGTGCCAGCAGCCAAGACGAACAGGGAATTGGCTACACCTTC.

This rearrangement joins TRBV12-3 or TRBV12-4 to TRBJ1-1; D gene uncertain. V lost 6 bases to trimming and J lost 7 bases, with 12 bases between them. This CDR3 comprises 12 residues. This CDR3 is CASRNYEIEAFF. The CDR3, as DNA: TGTGCCAGCAGAAATTACGAGATTGAAGCTTTCTTT.

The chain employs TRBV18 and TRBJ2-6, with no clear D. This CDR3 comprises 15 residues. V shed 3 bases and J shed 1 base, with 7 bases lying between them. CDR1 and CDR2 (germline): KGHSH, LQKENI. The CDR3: CASSPERSGANVLTF. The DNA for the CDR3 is TGTGCCAGCTCACCGGAGAGATCTGGGGCCAACGTCCTGACTTTC.

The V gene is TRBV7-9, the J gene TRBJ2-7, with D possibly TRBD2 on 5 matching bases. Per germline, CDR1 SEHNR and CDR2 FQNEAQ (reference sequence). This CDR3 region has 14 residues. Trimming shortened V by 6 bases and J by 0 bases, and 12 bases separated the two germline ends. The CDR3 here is CASSPRESSYEQYF. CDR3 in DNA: TGTGCCAGCAGTCCGAGGGAGTCCTCCTACGAGCAGTACTTC.

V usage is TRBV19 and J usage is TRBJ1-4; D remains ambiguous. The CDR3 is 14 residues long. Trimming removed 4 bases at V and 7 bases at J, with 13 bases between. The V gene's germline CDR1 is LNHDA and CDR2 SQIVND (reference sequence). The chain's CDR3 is CASSKRRGGEKLFF. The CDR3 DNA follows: TGTGCCAGTAGTAAGCGTCGGGGTGGTGAAAAACTGTTTTTT.

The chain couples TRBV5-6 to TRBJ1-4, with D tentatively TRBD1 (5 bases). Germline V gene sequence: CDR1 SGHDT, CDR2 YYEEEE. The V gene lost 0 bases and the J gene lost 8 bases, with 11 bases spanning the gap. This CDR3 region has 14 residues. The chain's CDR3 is CASSLVGEEEKLFF. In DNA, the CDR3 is TGTGCCAGCAGCTTGGTAGGGGAGGAAGAAAAACTGTTTTTT.

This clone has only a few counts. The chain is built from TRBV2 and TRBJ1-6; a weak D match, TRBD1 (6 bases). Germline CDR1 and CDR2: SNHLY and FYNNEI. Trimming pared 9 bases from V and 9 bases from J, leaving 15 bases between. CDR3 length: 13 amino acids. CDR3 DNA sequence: TGTGCCAGTAACTACAGGGAACCTTCACCCCTCCACTTT. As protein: CASNYREPSPLHF.

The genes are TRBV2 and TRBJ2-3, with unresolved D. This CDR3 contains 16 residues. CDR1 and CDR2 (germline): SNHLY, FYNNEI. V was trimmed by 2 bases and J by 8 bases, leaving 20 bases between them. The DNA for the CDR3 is TGTGCCAGCAGTGAAAGTCGGCTAGGCCTTAACCCTACGCAGTATTTT. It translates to CASSESRLGLNPTQYF.

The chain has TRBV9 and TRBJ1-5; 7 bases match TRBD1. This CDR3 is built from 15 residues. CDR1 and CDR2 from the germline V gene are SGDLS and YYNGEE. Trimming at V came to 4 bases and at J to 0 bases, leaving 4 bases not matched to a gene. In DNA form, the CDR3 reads TGTGCCAGCAGCCCCCGACAGGGTAGCAATCAGCCCCAGCATTTT. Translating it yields CASSPRQGSNQPQHF.

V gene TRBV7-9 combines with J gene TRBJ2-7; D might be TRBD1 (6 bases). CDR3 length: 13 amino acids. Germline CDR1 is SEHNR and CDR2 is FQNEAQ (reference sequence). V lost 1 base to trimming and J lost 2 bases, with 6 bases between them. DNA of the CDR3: TGTGCCAGCAGCTTAGGGACAGCCTACGAGCAGTACTTC. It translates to CASSLGTAYEQYF.

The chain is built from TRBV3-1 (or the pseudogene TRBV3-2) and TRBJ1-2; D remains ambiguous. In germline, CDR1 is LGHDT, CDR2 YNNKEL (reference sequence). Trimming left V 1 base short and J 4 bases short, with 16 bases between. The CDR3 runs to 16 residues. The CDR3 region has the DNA TGTGCCAGCAGCCAAGCCTGGGAGACTAAGGGCTATGGCTACACCTTC. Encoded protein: CASSQAWETKGYGYTF.

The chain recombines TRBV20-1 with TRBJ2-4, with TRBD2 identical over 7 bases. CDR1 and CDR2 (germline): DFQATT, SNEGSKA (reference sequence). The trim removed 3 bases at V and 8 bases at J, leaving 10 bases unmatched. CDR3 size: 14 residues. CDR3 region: CSASYSGEVDIQYF. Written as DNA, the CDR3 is TGCAGTGCTAGTTACAGCGGGGAGGTAGACATTCAGTACTTC.

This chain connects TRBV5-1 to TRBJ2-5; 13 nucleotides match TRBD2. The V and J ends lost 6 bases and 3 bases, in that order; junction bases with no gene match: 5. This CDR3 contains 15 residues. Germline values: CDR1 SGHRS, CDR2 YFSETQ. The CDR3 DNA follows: TGCGCCAGCAAGGCGACTAGCGGGGGGAAAGAGACCCAGTACTTC. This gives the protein CASKATSGGKETQYF.